This entry lists 18 T cell receptor beta chains sequenced from one sample in a study of chemoradiotherapy in HPV16-positive cancers. Only in-frame clones appear in the TCRdb table, and some are missing; sequencing was by immunoSEQ multiplex PCR. Among approximately 15,000 clones listed, roughly 87% were seen once. The source material was tumor tissue, sampled from a patient who underwent chemoradiotherapy. These receptors were obtained from a human donor with HPV-associated anogenital cancer.

The chain couples TRBV6-1 to TRBJ1-4; D remains unclear. Trimming took off 8 bases at V and 4 bases at J, with 11 bases between the two ends. The CDR3 extends over 13 amino acids. CDR1 is MNHNS and CDR2 is SASEGT in the germline V gene. This CDR3 reads CASRPGVNEKLFF. CDR3 nucleotides: TGTGCCAGCCGACCGGGTGTTAATGAAAAACTGTTTTTT.

This clone showed up just once. The chain employs TRBV5-8 and TRBJ1-2; D remains ambiguous. Germline values: CDR1 SGHTS, CDR2 YDEGEE. This CDR3 contains 16 residues. Trimming stripped 0 bases from V and 3 bases from J, with 15 bases between. The CDR3 region has the DNA TGTGCCAGCAGCTTGGGAGACACTCCTCCCCACTATGGCTACACCTTC. Protein product: CASSLGDTPPHYGYTF. Looking up the rest from reference TRBV5-8 and TRBJ1-2 gives the full variable domain: EAGVTQSPTHLIKTRGQQATLRCSPISGHTSVYWYQQALGLGLQFLLWYDEGEERNRGNFPPRFSGRQFPNYSSELNVNALELEDSALYLCASSLGDTPPHYGYTFGSGTRLTVV.

V and J are TRBV7-9 and TRBJ2-7; no clear D. Trimming took off 1 base at V and 5 bases at J, with 9 bases between the two ends. The V gene's germline CDR1 is SEHNR and CDR2 FQNEAQ (reference sequence). This CDR3 is built from 13 residues. CDR3 sequence: CASSLDANDEQYF. The CDR3 region has the DNA TGTGCCAGCAGCTTAGACGCCAATGACGAGCAGTACTTC. Looking up the rest from reference TRBV7-9 and TRBJ2-7 gives the full variable domain: DTGVSQNPRHKITKRGQNVTFRCDPISEHNRLYWYRQTLGQGPEFLTYFQNEAQLEKSRLLSDRFSAERPKGSFSTLEIQRTEQGDSAMYLCASSLDANDEQYFGPGTRLTVT.

This chain uses TRBV29-1 with TRBJ2-7; no firm D call. The CDR3 contains 11 residues. Germline V CDR1 and CDR2: SQVTM, ANQGSEA. The V end was cut by 1 base, the J end by 3 bases, with 4 bases between. CDR3 sequence (DNA): TGCAGCGTTGAAGCGGACTACGAGCAGTACTTC. This encodes CSVEADYEQYF.

This clone was found once. J is TRBJ2-1 and V is TRBV18, with 9 nucleotides matching TRBD1. Looked up from germline, CDR1 is KGHSH and CDR2 is LQKENI. This CDR3 is built from 16 residues. V shed 4 bases, J shed 6 bases, and the junction held 10 bases outside the gene matches. Written as DNA, the CDR3 is TGTGCCAGCTCACTAATACAGGGGGCGCGAGCCAATGAGCAGTTCTTC. Protein product: CASSLIQGARANEQFF.

V usage is TRBV7-3 and J usage is TRBJ2-1; TRBD1 is a possible D gene (5 bases). V was trimmed by 5 bases and J by 7 bases, leaving 18 bases between them. The CDR3 is 15 amino acids. CDR1 is SGHTA and CDR2 is FQGTGA in the germline V gene. CDR3 nucleotide sequence: TGTGCCAGCAGCCTAGGGGCCCCGAGCGTGAATGAGCAGTTCTTC. Its translation: CASSLGAPSVNEQFF.

The chain recombines TRBV6-1 with TRBJ1-1; D is possibly TRBD1 (5 bases). In germline, CDR1 is MNHNS, CDR2 SASEGT. The CDR3 runs 14 residues. The V end lost 4 bases, the J end lost 6 bases, and 15 bases lay between the germline ends. The CDR3 sequence: CASSGGGEEAEAFF. CDR3 nucleotides: TGTGCCAGCAGTGGGGGGGGAGAGGAGGCTGAAGCTTTCTTT.

The chain's CDR3 is CASSPGQGRNQPQHF. The DNA for the CDR3 is TGTGCCAGCAGCCCGGGACAGGGAAGGAATCAGCCCCAGCATTTT. The gene calls are TRBV25-1 and TRBJ1-5; 9 nucleotides match TRBD1. CDR3 length: 15 residues. Germline V gene sequence: CDR1 MGHDK, CDR2 SYGVNS. V shed 6 bases and J 4 bases; nucleotides not matched to a gene: 7.

Comment on this clone: A junction end diverges from the germline sequence, so it may reflect a read error. The J gene is TRBJ1-2, the V gene TRBV5-3; no firm D call. TRBV5-3 is annotated as an ORF whose role is uncertain. The CDR3 sequence is 15 residues long. CDR3 residues: CASSFARSSNYGYTF. CDR3 bases: TGTGCCAGCAGCTTTGCCAGGAGCTCTAACTATGGCTACACCTTC.

The rearrangement links TRBV5-4 to TRBJ2-3, with D tentatively TRBD2 (6 bases). Trimming removed 4 bases from V and 3 bases from J, with 15 bases in between. This CDR3 contains 15 residues. The V gene's germline CDR1 is SGHNT and CDR2 YYREEE (reference sequence). The CDR3 DNA is TGTGCCAGCAGCCGCAATCCCCTAGCGACAGATACGCAGTATTTT. It yields the protein CASSRNPLATDTQYF.

The chain combines TRBV9 with TRBJ1-1, with D unclear. The CDR3 totals 12 residues. V lost 4 bases and J lost 7, with 11 bases in between. In germline, CDR1 is SGDLS, CDR2 YYNGEE. The CDR3 nucleotides are TGTGCCAGCAGCCCAATGGACGGTGAAGCTTTCTTT. Amino acid sequence: CASSPMDGEAFF.

The V gene is TRBV15, the J gene TRBJ2-3; tentative D call: TRBD2 (6 bases). The V end lost 0 bases, the J end lost 4 bases, and 14 bases lay between the germline ends. CDR3 length: 16 residues. Germline CDR1 and CDR2: LNHNV and YYDKDF (reference sequence). The CDR3 sequence is CATSRDPGVGADTQYF. The CDR3 DNA follows: TGTGCCACCAGCAGAGATCCGGGAGTGGGGGCAGATACGCAGTATTTT.

The rearrangement joins TRBV9 to TRBJ2-7, with D perhaps TRBD2 (5 bases). The V gene's germline CDR1 is SGDLS and CDR2 YYNGEE. CDR3 length equals 15 residues. V shed 4 bases and J shed 3 bases, with 17 bases lying between them. This CDR3 reads CASSPRGLLDYEQYF. CDR3 bases: TGTGCCAGCAGCCCGAGAGGGCTACTGGACTACGAGCAGTACTTC.

V and J are TRBV6-1 and TRBJ1-3, with D possibly TRBD1 on 5 matching bases. The CDR3 is 15 amino acids. V was clipped by 4 bases and J by 0 bases, with 10 bases between them. Looked up from germline, CDR1 is MNHNS and CDR2 is SASEGT. The CDR3 sequence is CASSGGLSSGNTIYF. The CDR3 DNA reads TGTGCCAGCAGTGGGGGACTGAGCTCTGGAAACACCATATATTTT.

The rearrangement uses TRBV4-3 and TRBJ2-7, with 8 bases fitting TRBD2. CDR1 and CDR2 from the germline V gene are LGHNA and YSLEER. V was pared by 1 base and J by 0 bases, with 8 bases of the junction left unmatched. The CDR3 length is 17 residues. The CDR3 region is CASSQALTGGGSYEQYF. For the CDR3, the DNA is TGCGCCAGCAGCCAAGCCCTCACGGGGGGGGGCTCCTACGAGCAGTACTTC.

This rearrangement joins TRBV5-6 to TRBJ2-1; unclear D gene. The CDR3 consists of 14 residues. V shed 0 bases and J shed 4 bases, with 8 bases lying between them. Germline assignment: CDR1 SGHDT and CDR2 YYEEEE. The CDR3, as DNA: TGTGCCAGCAGCTTGGGAAGGTTATACAATGAGCAGTTCTTC. Its protein is CASSLGRLYNEQFF.

J is TRBJ2-2 and V is TRBV5-1, with D perhaps matching TRBD1 (6 bases). Per the germline V gene, CDR1 is SGHRS and CDR2 is YFSETQ. The length of the CDR3 is 14 residues. The V and J ends lost 0 bases and 6 bases respectively, with 9 bases between them. CDR3 sequence reads: CASSLGGQAGELFF. CDR3 nucleotides: TGCGCCAGCAGCTTGGGGGGACAAGCCGGGGAGCTGTTTTTT.

This clone appeared a single time. The chain employs TRBV7-2 and TRBJ2-3; tentatively, D is TRBD2 (6 bases). V was clipped by 4 bases and J by 2 bases, with 10 bases between them. Germline loops: CDR1 SGHTA, CDR2 FQGNSA. The CDR3 runs to 14 residues. CDR3 in DNA: TGTGCCAGCAGCTCGAGCGGGTACACAGATACGCAGTATTTT. Its translation is CASSSSGYTDTQYF.